What follows are 28 T cell receptor beta chains derived from one specimen sequenced in a study of T cell repertoires in cytomegalovirus infection. TCRdb fed the reads into MiXCR, producing one record per CDR3 protein. The table shows more than 350,000 distinct CDR3 sequences, with approximately 31% occurring only once. Sequencing input: PBMCs. These receptors all come from a human donor in good health (CMV status not recorded). Some clones in this sample may be carry-over from other donors' samples.

This chain links TRBV6-5 with TRBJ2-3; D is possibly TRBD1 or TRBD2 (7 bases each). V was clipped by 6 bases and J by 3 bases, with 13 bases between them. The CDR3 is 14 amino acids. Germline V gene sequence: CDR1 MNHEY, CDR2 SVGAGI. CDR3 bases: TGTGCCAGCAGGATCAGGGGGGGGACAGATACGCAGTATTTT. Amino acids: CASRIRGGTDTQYF.

This sequence joins TRBV15 and TRBJ2-5; 7 bases fit TRBD2. J was trimmed by 0 bases and V by 1 base; bases with no gene match: 8. The CDR3 runs to 17 residues. Germline lookup yields CDR1 LNHNV and CDR2 YYDKDF (reference sequence). The DNA for the CDR3 is TGTGCCACCAGCAGAGTTCTAGCGGACCCGTACCAAGAGACCCAGTACTTC. This codes for CATSRVLADPYQETQYF.

The chain employs TRBV5-4 and TRBJ2-1; D might be TRBD2 (7 bases). V lost 4 bases to trimming and J lost 4 bases, with 18 bases between them. Germline CDR1 and CDR2: SGHNT and YYREEE (reference sequence). The CDR3 extends over 16 amino acids. The CDR3 loop reads CASSPGRGASYNEQFF. The CDR3 nucleotides are TGTGCCAGCAGCCCTGGGAGGGGGGCCTCGTACAATGAGCAGTTCTTC.

This clonotype occurred a few times. V and J are TRBV20-1 and TRBJ1-2, with D unresolved. Trimming took 6 bases from V and 3 from J, leaving 17 bases between them. The CDR3 is 14 amino acids. Germline assignment: CDR1 DFQATT and CDR2 SNEGSKA (reference sequence). The CDR3 DNA sequence: TGCAGTGCACCGGCCCAACCCTTTGACTATGGCTACACCTTC. Its translation is CSAPAQPFDYGYTF.

This clonotype has only a few counts. V usage is TRBV6-1 and J usage is TRBJ1-2; D is uncertain. The CDR3 runs to 15 residues. The ends were cut back, 2 bases at V and 3 bases at J, with 13 bases in the middle. Germline V lookup: CDR1 MNHNS, CDR2 SASEGT. CDR3 bases: TGTGCCAGCAGTGAAATAGGGCGATGGGACTATGGCTACACCTTC. As protein: CASSEIGRWDYGYTF.

The chain uses TRBV5-1 and TRBJ1-6; 10 bases map to TRBD1. Germline CDR1 reads SGHRS; CDR2 reads YFSETQ. The CDR3 covers 17 residues. The V segment lost 4 bases and the J segment 7 bases; nucleotides outside the gene matches: 11. CDR3 residues: CASSTGQGVGSNSPLHF. Here the CDR3 DNA reads TGCGCCAGCAGCACAGGACAGGGGGTCGGGTCCAATTCACCCCTCCACTTT.

This clonotype was counted only a few times. The chain has TRBV7-2 and TRBJ1-2; no reliable D call. The germline V gene encodes CDR1 SGHTA and CDR2 FQGNSA. The CDR3 runs 14 residues. The germline V and J ends were trimmed by 1 base and 4 bases, with 10 bases remaining between them. CDR3 in DNA: TGTGCCAGCAGCTTAGACTCAGGACTCTATGGCTACACCTTC. Its protein product is CASSLDSGLYGYTF.

This clonotype was seen ten or more times. The chain carries TRBV28 and TRBJ1-1; possibly TRBD1 for D (5 bases). The length of the CDR3 is 15 residues. Trimming left V 6 bases short and J 4 bases short, with 18 bases between. Germline V gene sequence: CDR1 MDHEN, CDR2 SYDVKM. The CDR3 nucleotides read TGTGCCAGCAGAACTCGGGGGATCGGAGGCACTGAAGCTTTCTTT. It specifies CASRTRGIGGTEAFF.

The V and J genes are TRBV7-6 and TRBJ2-7; D ambiguous. The CDR3 is 14 amino acids. The V end lost 5 bases, the J end lost 0 bases, and 11 bases lay between the germline ends. Germline loops: CDR1 SGHVS, CDR2 FNYEAQ. The CDR3 DNA follows: TGTGCCAGCAGCCGTTACAGCAGCTCCTACGAGCAGTACTTC. It is translated as CASSRYSSSYEQYF.

This clonotype showed up many times. The gene calls are TRBV12-3 or TRBV12-4 and TRBJ1-4; perhaps TRBD1 as D (6 bases). V was cut by 3 bases and J by 4 bases, with 12 bases left in between. This CDR3 has 15 residues. This CDR3 is CASSFSGQFNEKLFF. Written as DNA, the CDR3 is TGTGCCAGCAGTTTCAGTGGACAGTTTAATGAAAAACTGTTTTTT.

The chain links TRBV20-1 to TRBJ2-7, with D unresolved. V shed 6 bases and J shed 0 bases, with 12 bases lying between them. Germline-derived CDR1 and CDR2 are DFQATT and SNEGSKA (reference sequence). CDR3 size: 13 residues. The CDR3 DNA follows: TGCAGTGCCCAGGACCCGAGCTCCTACGAGCAGTACTTC. Residues: CSAQDPSSYEQYF.

This clonotype was counted only a few times. The chain uses TRBV29-1 and TRBJ1-2; 8 bases align to TRBD1. CDR1 and CDR2 (germline): SQVTM, ANQGSEA. The V segment lost 7 bases and the J segment 4 bases; nucleotides outside the gene matches: 14. The CDR3 consists of 15 residues. The DNA of the CDR3 is TGCAGCGCCCGCGGCGGCAGGGGGCAGACCTATGGCTACACCTTC. It yields the protein CSARGGRGQTYGYTF.

The V call is TRBV7-3, the J call TRBJ2-2; D uncertain. The length of the CDR3 is 14 residues. V lost 5 bases and J 6 bases, leaving 13 bases between the germline ends. Looked up from germline, CDR1 is SGHTA and CDR2 is FQGTGA. Here the CDR3 DNA reads TGTGCCAGCAGCATCGAAGGGTTTGCCGGGGAGCTGTTTTTT. It encodes CASSIEGFAGELFF.

V is TRBV5-5 and J is TRBJ2-1, with D perhaps TRBD1 (5 bases). The V end was cut by 4 bases, the J end by 5 bases, with 13 bases between. The CDR3 has 14 residues. CDR1 and CDR2 (germline): SGHKS, YYEKEE (reference sequence). CDR3 residues: CASSPQTVNNEQFF. The CDR3 DNA reads as TGTGCCAGCAGCCCCCAGACAGTCAACAATGAGCAGTTCTTC.

The chain has TRBV6-5 and TRBJ2-2; D call uncertain. V lost 3 bases and J 3 bases, leaving 11 bases between the germline ends. Germline CDR1 is MNHEY and CDR2 is SVGAGI. The CDR3 is 15 amino acids. CDR3 region: CASSYNSPHTGELFF. CDR3 DNA sequence: TGTGCCAGCAGTTATAACAGTCCACACACCGGGGAGCTGTTTTTT.

This chain links TRBV5-5 with TRBJ2-7; D remains ambiguous. The CDR3 length is 13 residues. Trimming pared 2 bases from V and 1 base from J, leaving 7 bases between. CDR1 and CDR2 (germline): SGHKS, YYEKEE (reference sequence). The CDR3 region has the DNA TGTGCCAGCAGCTTCTGGGGATCCTACGAGCAGTACTTC. Amino acids: CASSFWGSYEQYF.

The chain couples TRBV2 to TRBJ1-2; D may be TRBD1 (6 bases). Trimming took off 1 base at V and 6 bases at J, with 15 bases between the two ends. The CDR3 totals 15 residues. The germline CDR1 and CDR2 sequences are SNHLY and FYNNEI. CDR3 protein: CASSEGWTDKHGYTF. DNA for the CDR3: TGTGCCAGCAGTGAAGGCTGGACAGATAAACATGGCTACACCTTC.

This clonotype has just a few counts. The chain has TRBV19 and TRBJ2-7, with TRBD1 matching over 9 bases. The CDR3 covers 16 residues. Looked up from germline, CDR1 is LNHDA and CDR2 is SQIVND (reference sequence). V shed 5 bases and J 4 bases; nucleotides not matched to a gene: 12. CDR3 nucleotides: TGTGCCAGTAGTGTACCGGGACAGGGTAGAGGTTACGAGCAGTACTTC. Residues: CASSVPGQGRGYEQYF.

The chain carries TRBV19 and TRBJ2-1, with 12 bases identical to TRBD2. The V gene end was trimmed by 9 bases and the J gene end by 7 bases; junction bases not matched to a gene: 4. Germline CDR1 is LNHDA and CDR2 is SQIVND (reference sequence). The CDR3 runs to 13 residues. The CDR3 DNA reads as TGTGCCAGCGGACTAGCGGGACGTAATGAGCAGTTCTTC. This encodes CASGLAGRNEQFF.

This clonotype has only a few counts. The rearrangement uses TRBV12-3 or TRBV12-4 and TRBJ1-2, with 9 nucleotides matching TRBD1. With 5 bases clipped from V and 5 bases from J, the junction kept 9 bases outside the gene matches. The CDR3 covers 15 residues. As DNA, the CDR3 is TGTGCCAGCAGTCCCTCTTTAGGACAGGGGTATGGCTACACCTTC. Translating it yields CASSPSLGQGYGYTF.

In the case of this clonotype: At one end the junction does not follow the germline gene, possibly because of a read error. The chain uses TRBV4-2 and TRBJ1-6; D ambiguous. The CDR3 runs to 14 residues. The germline CDR1 and CDR2 sequences are LGHNA and YNFKEQ. This chain's CDR3 is CASSQGRENSPHHF. The CDR3 DNA reads as TGTGCCAGCAGCCAAGGTAGAGAGAATTCACCCCACCACTTT.

This clonotype has more than one count but fewer than ten. The gene calls are TRBV6-8 and TRBJ2-3, with a weak D call TRBD1 (7 bases). The CDR3 consists of 14 residues. V was shortened by 11 bases and J by 6 bases, with 21 bases between the two germline ends. Germline V lookup: CDR1 MNHGY, CDR2 SAAAGT. The CDR3 DNA is TGTGCCGGGGGCGGGACAGATCTAAGTGATACGCAGTATTTT. It is translated as CAGGGTDLSDTQYF.

This clonotype occurred a few times. The chain joins TRBV3-1 to TRBJ1-1; D is ambiguous. The CDR3 contains 14 residues. Deletions cut 2 bases from V and 1 base from J, with 8 bases between. From germline, CDR1 is LGHDT and CDR2 YNNKEL (reference sequence). As DNA, the CDR3 is TGTGCCAGCAGCCAACAACGGACGAACACTGAAGCTTTCTTT. Translation gives CASSQQRTNTEAFF. Drawing the rest from reference TRBV3-1 and TRBJ1-1, the complete variable domain is DTAVSQTPKYLVTQMGNDKSIKCEQNLGHDTMYWYKQDSKKFLKIMFSYNNKELIINETVPNRFSPKSPDKAHLNLHINSLELGDSAVYFCASSQQRTNTEAFFGQGTRLTVV.

The chain recombines TRBV6-2 or TRBV6-3 with TRBJ2-7; D tentatively fits TRBD1 or TRBD2 (6 bases each). CDR1 and CDR2 (germline): MNHEY, SVGEGT. The V end lost 4 bases, the J end lost 0 bases, and 10 bases lay between the germline ends. This CDR3 comprises 14 residues. CDR3 in DNA: TGTGCCAGCAGTTGGGGGGCCAGCTCCTACGAGCAGTACTTC. It translates to CASSWGASSYEQYF.

The gene calls are TRBV2 and TRBJ1-2; 9 nucleotides align to TRBD1. V dropped 8 bases and J dropped 6; count of bases not matched to a gene: 7. The CDR3 is 13 amino acids. Germline V CDR1 and CDR2: SNHLY, FYNNEI. The chain's CDR3 is CASGAGQGNGYTF. The CDR3 bases are TGTGCCAGCGGCGCGGGACAGGGCAATGGCTACACCTTC.

This clonotype was found a few times. The J gene is TRBJ2-3, the V gene TRBV7-8, with 8 bases lining up with TRBD2. CDR3 length equals 18 residues. V shed 2 bases and J 6 bases; nucleotides not matched to a gene: 16. Germline V gene sequence: CDR1 SGHVS, CDR2 FQNEAQ. The CDR3 is CASSLPRVAGTRGDTQYF. Written as DNA, the CDR3 is TGTGCCAGCAGCTTACCGCGGGTAGCGGGGACTCGGGGGGATACGCAGTATTTT.

The table lists this clonotype with a count of one. The chain employs TRBV5-6 and TRBJ2-5; 8 bases align to TRBD2. The germline CDR1 and CDR2 sequences are SGHDT and YYEEEE. The CDR3 loop spans 15 amino acids. J gave up 4 bases and V 1 base, and 6 bases lay outside the gene matches. CDR3 sequence reads: CASSLTGLAGETQYF. The CDR3, as DNA: TGTGCCAGCAGCTTGACCGGGCTAGCGGGAGAGACCCAGTACTTC. The full variable domain, its missing parts supplied by reference TRBV5-6 and TRBJ2-5, is DAGVTQSPTHLIKTRGQQVTLRCSPKSGHDTVSWYQQALGQGPQFIFQYYEEEERQRGNFPDRFSGHQFPNYSSELNVNALLLGDSALYLCASSLTGLAGETQYFGPGTRLLVL.

This clonotype was counted ten times or more. V is TRBV7-6 and J is TRBJ2-1, with unresolved D. CDR1 SGHVS and CDR2 FNYEAQ come from the germline V gene. The CDR3 sequence is 13 residues long. V lost 4 bases and J lost 5, with 9 bases in between. CDR3 DNA sequence: TGTGCCAGCAGCTCAGGACGGAACAATGAGCAGTTCTTC. Its translation: CASSSGRNNEQFF.